At least ten counts were recorded for the clone carrying this T cell receptor beta chain. Its antigen is not identified. The sample originates from a study of T cell repertoires in cytomegalovirus infection. In TCRdb, the reads were re-called with MiXCR into one record per CDR3 protein. This sample has hundreds of thousands of distinct CDR3 sequences, with 9% to 9.5% found just once. General observations from the study: Summed public TCR beta family frequency identified CMV carriers bearing the relevant HLA.

The TCR sequence derives from a human donor in good health (CMV status not recorded). Some clones in this sample may be carry-over from other donors' samples. Input material: PBMCs.

The CDR3 sequence: CASSLAVAGGTRGDTQYF. CDR3 in DNA: TGTGCCAGCAGCTTAGCGGTAGCGGGAGGGACGCGGGGAGATACGCAGTATTTT. The V and J genes are TRBV7-2 and TRBJ2-3, with 11 positions matching TRBD2. V gave up 0 bases and J gave up 5 bases; unmatched junction bases: 10. Germline V gives CDR1 SGHTA, CDR2 FQGNSA. CDR3 length equals 18 residues.